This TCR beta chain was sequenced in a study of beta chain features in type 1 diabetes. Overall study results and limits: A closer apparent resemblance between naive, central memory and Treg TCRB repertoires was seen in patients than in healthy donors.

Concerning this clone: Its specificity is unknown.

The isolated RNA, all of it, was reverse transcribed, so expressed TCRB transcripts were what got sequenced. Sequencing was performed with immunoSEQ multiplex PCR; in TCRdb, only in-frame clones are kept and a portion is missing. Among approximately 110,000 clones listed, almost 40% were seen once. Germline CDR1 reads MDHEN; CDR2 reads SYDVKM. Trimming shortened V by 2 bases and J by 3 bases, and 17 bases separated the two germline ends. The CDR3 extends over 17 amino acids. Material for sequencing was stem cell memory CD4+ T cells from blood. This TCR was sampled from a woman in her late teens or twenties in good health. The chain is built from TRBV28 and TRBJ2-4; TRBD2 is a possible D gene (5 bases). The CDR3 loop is CASSLRAGPGLKNIQYF. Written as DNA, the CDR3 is TGTGCCAGCAGTTTAAGGGCAGGACCCGGACTCAAAAACATTCAGTACTTC.